The clone carrying this T cell receptor beta chain was detected a few times. Its target is unknown. This sample is part of a study of T cells after yellow fever vaccination. Turning to the study itself: It was SMART-Seq v4 Ultra Low Input that prepared the fractions with low cell numbers. Points from the study as a whole: Most clones from primary vaccination resurfaced after the booster (nearly 97% CD4, approximately 88% CD8). A faster peak, day 5 versus 15, was reached by the weaker secondary response.

TCRdb re-derived calls from the 5' RACE reads in MiXCR, one entry per CDR3 protein. Here the sample spans 500,000 to 700,000 distinct CDR3 sequences, over 15% being singletons. J was trimmed by 4 bases and V by 4 bases; bases with no gene match: 7. The germline gives CDR1 SGHRS, CDR2 YFSETQ. The CDR3 runs to 15 residues. The TCR comes from a man aged 25-45 years who received the YFV17D yellow fever vaccine. V gene TRBV5-1 combines with J gene TRBJ2-7, with 11 bases aligning to TRBD2. The source material was PBMCs, sampled 15 days after the yellow fever booster vaccination. The DNA of the CDR3 is TGCGCCAGCAGCCACTCTAGCGGGAGGAGTTACGAGCAGTACTTC. Its translation: CASSHSSGRSYEQYF. Full variable domain (missing parts from reference TRBV5-1 and TRBJ2-7): KAGVTQTPRYLIKTRGQQVTLSCSPISGHRSVSWYQQTPGQGLQFLFEYFSETQRNKGNFPGRFSGRQFSNSRSEMNVSTLELGDSALYLCASSHSSGRSYEQYFGPGTRLTVT.